A selection of T cell receptor beta chains follows, all from one sample in a study of CD8 T cells in ankylosing spondylitis. TCRdb passed the 5' RACE reads through MiXCR, listing each CDR3 protein once. Seen here are over 200,000 distinct CDR3 sequences, 15% to 20% observed once, and the top ten hold more than 40%. The sequenced sample was blood, either unsorted or a sorted T cell fraction (not recorded which). Source of these receptors: a male donor with ankylosing spondylitis. CDR3s include the opening cysteine and the closing phenylalanine or tryptophan. A D gene is named only where the DNA matches it firmly. Expanded clones are given a class, and other clones once, few, many or no size at all.

d_gene,j_gene,v_gene,abundance,CDR3aa,CDR3nt
TRBD2,TRBJ2-5,TRBV30,few,CAWSEGLAGVETQYF,TGTGCCTGGAGTGAAGGACTAGCGGGAGTTGAGACCCAGTACTTC
TRBD2,TRBJ2-3,TRBV14,many,CASSHIQAGRNTDTQYF,TGTGCCAGCAGCCACATACAAGCGGGACGTAACACAGATACGCAGTATTTT
NA,TRBJ2-3,TRBV24-1,once,CARREVSGRTDTQYF,TGTGCCCGCCGGGAAGTGTCCGGCCGCACAGATACGCAGTATTTT
TRBD1,TRBJ2-4,TRBV11-2,NA,CASSFVGGARAAENIQYF,TGTGCCAGCAGCTTCGTAGGGGGCGCCCGTGCGGCGGAAAACATTCAGTACTTC
NA,TRBJ2-5,TRBV12-3/TRBV12-4,many,CASSHGGWETQYF,TGTGCCAGCAGTCATGGGGGTTGGGAGACCCAGTACTTC
NA,TRBJ2-7,TRBV3-1,once,CASSYAQGYEQYF,TGTGCCAGCAGCTACGCCCAGGGGTACGAGCAGTACTTC
TRBD2,TRBJ2-7,TRBV2,few,CASSEGLAGWDSYEQYF,TGTGCCAGCAGTGAGGGACTAGCGGGATGGGACTCCTACGAGCAGTACTTC
NA,TRBJ2-1,TRBV27,few,CASSFRDLGGEQFF,TGTGCCAGCAGTTTCAGGGACCTGGGGGGCGAGCAGTTCTTC
NA,TRBJ2-7,TRBV10-2,few,CSTGIPYEQYF,TGCTCCACGGGCATCCCCTACGAGCAGTACTTC
NA,TRBJ2-7,TRBV7-9,few,CASGDVEQYF,TGTGCCAGCGGGGACGTCGAGCAGTACTTC
NA,TRBJ1-1,TRBV19,few,CASSMWGRGTEAFF,TGTGCCAGTAGTATGTGGGGGAGAGGCACTGAAGCTTTCTTT
NA,TRBJ2-3,TRBV20-1,few,CSASGRGEGTDTQYF,TGCAGTGCAAGCGGTAGGGGGGAGGGCACAGATACGCAGTATTTT
TRBD1,TRBJ2-7,TRBV5-5,NA,CASSSGQDSYEQYF,TGTGCCAGCAGCTCAGGACAGGACTCCTACGAGCAGTACTTC
TRBD1,TRBJ2-1,TRBV9,NA,CASSGDRVAIVNEQFF,TGTGCCAGCAGCGGCGACAGGGTCGCCATCGTTAATGAGCAGTTCTTC
NA,TRBJ2-7,TRBV27,few,CATRPGRSPSYEQYF,TGTGCCACCAGGCCGGGCAGGTCCCCCTCCTACGAGCAGTACTTC
NA,TRBJ2-7,TRBV25-1,NA,CASSEYPTETSYEQYF,TGTGCCAGCAGTGAATACCCCACAGAGACCTCCTACGAGCAGTACTTC
TRBD2,TRBJ2-3,TRBV5-6,few,CASSWGLAGEADTQYF,TGTGCCAGCAGCTGGGGGCTAGCGGGAGAGGCAGATACGCAGTATTTT
TRBD1,TRBJ2-1,TRBV7-9,NA,CASSDTGADEQFF,TGTGCCAGCAGTGATACAGGGGCGGATGAGCAGTTCTTC
NA,TRBJ2-1,TRBV29-1,many,CSVEGGVADEQFF,TGCAGCGTTGAAGGAGGGGTGGCTGATGAGCAGTTCTTC
NA,TRBJ2-3,TRBV20-1,few,CSARSRASDSTDTQYF,TGCAGTGCTCGCTCTAGGGCTAGCGATAGCACAGATACGCAGTATTTT
NA,TRBJ2-3,TRBV11-2,NA,CASSLDDSGDYTDTQYF,TGTGCCAGCAGCTTAGACGATAGCGGTGACTACACAGATACGCAGTATTTT
NA,TRBJ2-3,TRBV13,NA,CASSPRRQITDTQYF,TGTGCCAGCAGCCCCCGACGGCAAATCACAGATACGCAGTATTTT
NA,TRBJ2-2,TRBV20-1,NA,CSARELDSPTGELFF,TGCAGTGCTAGAGAGTTAGATTCGCCAACCGGGGAGCTGTTTTTT
TRBD1,TRBJ1-1,TRBV20-1,NA,CSARDIRTGGAFF,TGCAGTGCTAGAGATATAAGGACAGGTGGGGCTTTCTTT
NA,TRBJ1-2,TRBV3-1,NA,CASSLFMGGNYGYTF,TGTGCCAGCAGCCTCTTCATGGGGGGGAACTATGGCTACACCTTC
NA,TRBJ1-1,TRBV5-1,NA,CASSLAFGDTEAFF,TGCGCCAGCAGCTTGGCGTTTGGGGACACTGAAGCTTTCTTT
NA,TRBJ2-7,TRBV7-9,NA,CASSPSGGDYYEQYF,TGTGCCAGCAGCCCGTCCGGGGGTGATTACTACGAGCAGTACTTC
TRBD1,TRBJ1-1,TRBV4-1,NA,CASSDRGNTEAFF,TGCGCCAGCAGCGACAGGGGAAACACTGAAGCTTTCTTT
TRBD2,TRBJ2-1,TRBV27,few,CASSLFGGVVNEQFF,TGTGCCAGCAGTTTATTCGGGGGGGTTGTGAATGAGCAGTTCTTC
NA,TRBJ2-3,TRBV19,NA,CASSMGYSSTDTQYF,TGTGCCAGTAGTATGGGGTACAGTAGCACAGATACGCAGTATTTT
NA,TRBJ1-4,TRBV4-1,NA,CASSQERVVGEKLFF,TGCGCCAGCAGCCAAGAAAGGGTTGTAGGCGAAAAACTGTTTTTT
TRBD2,TRBJ2-1,TRBV27,NA,CASSPPGLAVDNEQFF,TGTGCCAGCAGCCCCCCGGGACTAGCGGTTGACAATGAGCAGTTCTTC
TRBD1,TRBJ2-5,TRBV5-1,few,CASNDLIAGGSSQETQYF,TGCGCCAGCAATGACCTAATCGCAGGGGGCTCGTCGCAAGAGACCCAGTACTTC
NA,TRBJ2-3,TRBV12-3/TRBV12-4,few,CASSPILATQYF,TGTGCCAGCAGTCCAATACTAGCTACGCAGTATTTT
TRBD1,TRBJ1-1,TRBV11-3,few,CASSLSRGSTEAFF,TGTGCCAGCAGCTTGTCCAGGGGGAGCACTGAAGCTTTCTTT
NA,TRBJ1-1,TRBV4-2,NA,CASSQDPLSNTEAFF,TGTGCCAGCAGCCAAGATCCTCTATCGAACACTGAAGCTTTCTTT
TRBD2,TRBJ2-2,TRBV20-1,few,CSARTDPASGSAVAGELFF,TGCAGTGCTAGAACGGACCCAGCTAGCGGGAGTGCGGTAGCCGGGGAGCTGTTTTTT
NA,TRBJ2-7,TRBV10-1,few,CASSAIEGYEQYF,TGCGCCAGCAGTGCCATCGAGGGCTACGAGCAGTACTTC
NA,TRBJ1-1,TRBV28,few,CASSQLGNTEAFF,TGTGCCAGCAGCCAACTTGGGAACACTGAAGCTTTCTTT
NA,TRBJ2-2,TRBV4-3,few,CASSQRLDSGELFF,TGCGCCAGCAGCCAGAGACTAGATAGCGGGGAGCTGTTTTTT
NA,TRBJ2-1,TRBV6-1,NA,CATRPSSYNEQFF,TGTGCCACCCGGCCGAGCTCCTACAATGAGCAGTTCTTC
NA,TRBJ1-1,TRBV27,few,CASSPMGLGGEAFF,TGTGCCAGCAGTCCTATGGGGCTTGGAGGAGAAGCTTTCTTT
TRBD2,TRBJ2-1,TRBV18,NA,CASSPQPPSGIANEQFF,TGTGCCAGCTCACCCCAACCCCCTAGCGGGATTGCGAATGAGCAGTTCTTC